Below are 30 T cell receptor beta chains sequenced from a single sample in a study of blood T cell repertoires in COVID-19. This table comes from immunoSEQ multiplex PCR, and its TCRdb copy is limited to in-frame clones, with some not included. The sample includes around 160,000 clones, 75% to 80% seen only once; the top ten take about 15%. The sample taken for sequencing was peripheral blood. The receptor set was obtained from a woman older than 75 with acute or convalescent COVID-19.

The chain links TRBV6-5 to TRBJ1-4, with 7 bases aligning to TRBD1. The ends lost 10 bases at V and 6 bases at J; junction bases unmatched: 8. The CDR3 consists of 13 residues. Germline-derived CDR1 and CDR2 are MNHEY and SVGAGI. CDR3 DNA: TGTGCCACCAGAGACAGGGCCTATGAAAAACTGTTTTTT. This codes for CATRDRAYEKLFF.

This clone was counted between two and nine times. The chain has TRBV30 and TRBJ2-7, with D possibly matching TRBD1 (6 bases). This CDR3 region has 13 residues. V was clipped by 4 bases and J by 5 bases, with 15 bases between them. Per germline, CDR1 GTSNPN and CDR2 SVGIG (reference sequence). Here the CDR3 reads CAWTTGFGDEQYF. In nucleotides, the CDR3 is TGTGCCTGGACTACAGGGTTTGGGGACGAGCAGTACTTC.

V and J are TRBV7-8 and TRBJ2-3, with TRBD2 identical over 11 bases. The germline gives CDR1 SGHVS, CDR2 FQNEAQ. J lost 4 bases, V lost 8 bases, and 8 bases had no gene match. CDR3 length: 15 residues. This CDR3 reads CASSSGRFQPDTQYF. CDR3 nucleotide sequence: TGTGCCAGCTCTAGCGGGAGGTTCCAACCAGATACGCAGTATTTT.

This clone was seen a few times. The CDR3 here is CASSHRGRKDEKLFF. The DNA of the CDR3 is TGTGCCAGCAGCCACAGGGGGCGTAAGGATGAAAAACTGTTTTTT. The chain is built from TRBV6-5 and TRBJ1-4; the match to TRBD1 covers 9 bases. Trimming cost V 6 bases and J 6 bases; bases outside gene matches: 8. The germline V gene has CDR1 MNHEY and CDR2 SVGAGI. The CDR3 extends over 15 amino acids.

The chain joins TRBV24-1 to TRBJ1-2; no clear D. The CDR3 extends over 14 amino acids. In germline, CDR1 is KGHDR, CDR2 SFDVKD. Trimming removed 3 bases at V and 3 bases at J, with 10 bases between. The CDR3 is CATSDRGLDYGYTF. The CDR3 region has the DNA TGTGCCACCAGTGATCGCGGACTGGACTATGGCTACACCTTC.

This sequence joins TRBV7-8 and TRBJ2-5; TRBD2 aligns across 11 bases. Germline V gene lookup returns CDR1 SGHVS and CDR2 FQNEAQ. Unmatched junction bases numbered 8, after V lost 5 bases and J lost 6 bases. CDR3 length: 15 amino acids. CDR3 region: CASSRGTSGSKTQYF. CDR3 nucleotides: TGTGCCAGCAGCCGAGGGACTAGCGGTTCCAAGACCCAGTACTTC.

This clone was counted a few times. The CDR3 region has the DNA TGTGCCAGCAGTGCCGGAGGCACCGGGACAGGGGAAGGCTACACCTTC. Translated, it gives CASSAGGTGTGEGYTF. This sequence joins TRBV6-1 and TRBJ1-2; 10 bases align to TRBD1. CDR1 MNHNS and CDR2 SASEGT come from the germline V gene. This CDR3 spans 16 amino acids. The V gene end was trimmed by 4 bases and the J gene end by 8 bases; junction bases not matched to a gene: 13.

The genes are TRBV11-1 and TRBJ2-7; a weak D match, TRBD2 (6 bases). This CDR3 is built from 14 residues. Trimming removed 0 bases at V and 3 bases at J, with 9 bases between. CDR1 and CDR2 (germline): SGHAT, FQDESV (reference sequence). This CDR3 is CASSLARDHYEQYF. The CDR3 coding sequence is TGTGCCAGCAGCTTAGCGCGGGACCACTACGAGCAGTACTTC.

This chain connects TRBV19 to TRBJ1-2; 7 positions match TRBD1. The length of the CDR3 is 13 residues. With 4 bases clipped from V and 4 bases from J, the junction kept 3 bases outside the gene matches. In germline, CDR1 is LNHDA, CDR2 SQIVND (reference sequence). CDR3 in amino acids: CASSRQGSYGYTF. The DNA of the CDR3 is TGTGCCAGTAGTAGACAGGGCAGCTATGGCTACACCTTC.

To note about this clone: One end of the junction fails to match germline, which may point to a read error. The chain is built from TRBV7-7 and TRBJ2-3; D may be TRBD2 (5 bases). CDR1 is SSHAT, CDR2 FNYEAQ, per germline (reference sequence). CDR3 length: 15 residues. CDR3 region: CASSPRWGGTDTQYF. CDR3 in DNA: TGTGCTAGCAGCCCTCGCTGGGGAGGCACAGATACGCAGTATTTT.

The V call is TRBV5-8, the J call TRBJ1-1; 10 nucleotides line up with TRBD1. The germline gives CDR1 SGHTS, CDR2 YDEGEE. Trimming cost V 7 bases and J 9 bases; bases outside gene matches: 12. The CDR3 totals 14 residues. The DNA for the CDR3 is TGTGCCAGCCGGGACAGGGGCCGCGGAGCTAAAGCTTTCTTT. It is translated as CASRDRGRGAKAFF. Full variable domain (rest looked up from reference TRBV5-8 and TRBJ1-1): EAGVTQSPTHLIKTRGQQATLRCSPISGHTSVYWYQQALGLGLQFLLWYDEGEERNRGNFPPRFSGRQFPNYSSELNVNALELEDSALYLCASRDRGRGAKAFFGQGTRLTVV.

The chain couples TRBV9 to TRBJ2-2, with TRBD1 as a possible D gene (6 bases). Germline lookup yields CDR1 SGDLS and CDR2 YYNGEE. Trimming cost V 3 bases and J 6 bases, with 12 bases left between them. The CDR3 is made up of 14 amino acids. CDR3 coding DNA: TGTGCCAGCAGCGCAAGAGGGGGAGCCGGGGAGCTGTTTTTT. It translates to CASSARGGAGELFF.

This chain joins TRBV3-1 (or the pseudogene TRBV3-2) and TRBJ1-6, with 9 bases matching TRBD1. Trimming cost V 4 bases and J 7 bases; bases outside gene matches: 2. CDR3 length: 14 residues. Germline V gene lookup returns CDR1 LGHDT and CDR2 YNNKEL (reference sequence). The CDR3 loop is CASSLGQGNSPLHF. The CDR3 DNA reads as TGTGCCAGCAGCCTTGGACAGGGGAATTCACCCCTCCACTTT.

This clone has more than one count but fewer than ten. The rearrangement links TRBV6-5 to TRBJ1-2, with 7 bases fitting TRBD1. This CDR3 has 11 residues. CDR1 and CDR2 from the germline V gene are MNHEY and SVGAGI. The V and J ends lost 5 bases and 12 bases, in that order; junction bases with no gene match: 6. The CDR3 DNA reads as TGTGCCAGCAGTAGCAGGGGGTCTCACACCTTC. The encoded protein is CASSSRGSHTF.

This chain connects TRBV18 to TRBJ1-2; D gene uncertain. V was clipped by 2 bases and J by 0 bases, with 4 bases between them. Germline loops: CDR1 KGHSH, CDR2 LQKENI. The CDR3 has 13 residues. CDR3 residues: CASSPEANYGYTF. The CDR3 nucleotides read TGTGCCAGCTCACCAGAGGCTAACTATGGCTACACCTTC.

The chain combines TRBV19 with TRBJ2-2; D is possibly TRBD2 (6 bases). The CDR3 totals 14 residues. Looked up from germline, CDR1 is LNHDA and CDR2 is SQIVND (reference sequence). Between the trimmed V and J ends, which lost 8 bases and 2 bases, there was a span of 12 bases. The CDR3 is CASSRGSNTGELFF. CDR3 coding DNA: TGTGCCAGTTCCCGGGGGTCCAACACCGGGGAGCTGTTTTTT.

The chain links TRBV6-5 to TRBJ2-3, with D perhaps matching TRBD1 (6 bases). V was clipped by 0 bases and J by 4 bases, with 14 bases between them. The V gene's germline CDR1 is MNHEY and CDR2 SVGAGI. CDR3 size: 16 residues. CDR3 nucleotide sequence: TGTGCCAGCAGTTACTCGACACAGGGTATCGCAGATACGCAGTATTTT. This sequence encodes CASSYSTQGIADTQYF.

The count of this clone is one. V is TRBV28 and J is TRBJ1-4, with unresolved D. Trimming cost V 4 bases and J 8 bases, with 14 bases left between them. This CDR3 region has 14 residues. Germline CDR1 MDHEN, CDR2 SYDVKM. The CDR3 coding sequence is TGTGCCAGCAGTTCCCCGGGAGGAGAAGAAAAACTGTTTTTT. Protein sequence: CASSSPGGEEKLFF.

The V and J genes are TRBV7-8 and TRBJ1-1; 9 bases are a match to TRBD1. The CDR3 consists of 15 residues. Germline values: CDR1 SGHVS, CDR2 FQNEAQ. After removal of 4 bases from V and 6 bases from J, the junction contained 9 bases not matched to a gene. CDR3 DNA: TGTGCCAGCAGCTCCCGACAGGGGGGTAGGGCTGAAGCTTTCTTT. The encoded protein is CASSSRQGGRAEAFF. The full variable domain, with the rest looked up from reference TRBV7-8 and TRBJ1-1, is GAGVSQSPRYKVAKRGQDVALRCDPISGHVSLFWYQQALGQGPEFLTYFQNEAQLDKSGLPSDRFFAERPEGSVSTLKIQRTQQEDSAVYLCASSSRQGGRAEAFFGQGTRLTVV.

The rearrangement uses TRBV30 and TRBJ1-6; 7 positions agree with TRBD1. Germline V lookup: CDR1 GTSNPN, CDR2 SVGIG (reference sequence). The CDR3 contains 13 residues. J was trimmed by 7 bases and V by 3 bases; bases with no gene match: 3. For the CDR3, the DNA is TGTGCCTGGAGCGACAGGGAGAATTCACCCCTCCACTTT. It is translated as CAWSDRENSPLHF.

The V gene is TRBV3-1 (or the pseudogene TRBV3-2), the J gene TRBJ2-3, with 8 bases matching TRBD2. J was trimmed by 3 bases and V by 0 bases; bases with no gene match: 5. This CDR3 comprises 16 residues. Germline lookup yields CDR1 LGHDT and CDR2 YNNKEL (reference sequence). In nucleotides, the CDR3 is TGTGCCAGCAGCCAAGACGGGCGGGGGGAAACAGATACGCAGTATTTT. Protein product: CASSQDGRGETDTQYF.

This clone appeared a few times. V usage is TRBV30 and J usage is TRBJ1-2; 9 bases are shared with TRBD1. The CDR3 runs to 13 residues. From germline, CDR1 is GTSNPN and CDR2 SVGIG (reference sequence). V lost 0 bases and J lost 4; bases outside the gene matches: 0. CDR3 in amino acids: CAWSVQGAYGYTF. In nucleotides, the CDR3 is TGTGCCTGGAGTGTACAGGGGGCCTATGGCTACACCTTC.

V gene TRBV2 combines with J gene TRBJ2-7, with 11 positions matching TRBD2. Germline lookup yields CDR1 SNHLY and CDR2 FYNNEI. This CDR3 spans 14 amino acids. Losses at the gene ends were 6 bases for V and 4 bases for J; bases not matched to a gene: 5. The CDR3 nucleotides read TGTGCCAGCAGCCCCGGACTAGCGGGTTACGAGCAGTACTTC. Translating it yields CASSPGLAGYEQYF.

The chain recombines TRBV6-1 with TRBJ2-1; 10 bases agree with TRBD1. Germline assignment: CDR1 MNHNS and CDR2 SASEGT. CDR3 length: 16 amino acids. Unmatched junction bases numbered 12, after V lost 4 bases and J lost 9 bases. This CDR3 reads CASSGPGQGFRGEQFF. CDR3 in DNA: TGTGCCAGCAGTGGCCCGGGACAGGGGTTTAGGGGTGAGCAGTTCTTC.

This clone was picked up a small number of times. The chain employs TRBV5-6 and TRBJ2-3; TRBD1 matches 8 bases. The CDR3 covers 15 residues. J gave up 3 bases and V 2 bases, and 5 bases lay outside the gene matches. Per the germline V gene, CDR1 is SGHDT and CDR2 is YYEEEE. The CDR3 DNA follows: TGTGCCAGCAGCTTACACAGGGGGAAAACAGATACGCAGTATTTT. Translated: CASSLHRGKTDTQYF.

V is TRBV2 and J is TRBJ1-2; D is undetermined. The CDR3 is made up of 15 amino acids. V shed 2 bases and J shed 1 base, with 11 bases lying between them. Germline loops: CDR1 SNHLY, CDR2 FYNNEI. CDR3: CASSETGNYNYGYTF. For the CDR3, the DNA is TGTGCCAGCAGTGAAACCGGTAACTATAACTATGGCTACACCTTC.

The J gene is TRBJ2-3, the V gene TRBV10-2, with 11 nucleotides matching TRBD2. CDR1 is WSHSY, CDR2 SAAADI, per germline. CDR3 size: 15 residues. V lost 2 bases to trimming and J lost 8 bases; unmatched junction nucleotides: 6. The CDR3 nucleotides are TGCGCCAGCAGTGAGACTAGCGGGGGATCGGGTACGCAGTATTTT. This translates into CASSETSGGSGTQYF.

The chain carries TRBV14 and TRBJ1-6; 10 bases are a match to TRBD1. V was pared by 1 base and J by 1 base, with 10 bases of the junction left unmatched. The CDR3 spans 20 residues. Germline CDR1 SGHDN, CDR2 FVKESK. The CDR3 DNA sequence: TGTGCCAGCAGCCAAGGACCGGGACAGGGGATTAATTCCTATAATTCACCCCTCCACTTT. The encoded protein is CASSQGPGQGINSYNSPLHF.

The V and J genes are TRBV4-1 and TRBJ2-6; tentative D call: TRBD1 (5 bases). Germline values: CDR1 MGHRA, CDR2 YSYEKL. The CDR3 is 19 residues long. Deletions cut 4 bases from V and 0 bases from J, with 19 bases between. The CDR3 nucleotides read TGCGCCAGCAGCCTTGGATGGCAGGGCGTGGACTCTGGGGCCAACGTCCTGACTTTC. The encoded protein is CASSLGWQGVDSGANVLTF.

The chain employs TRBV6-5 and TRBJ1-1; no clear D. Looked up from germline, CDR1 is MNHEY and CDR2 is SVGAGI. Trimming took off 6 bases at V and 6 bases at J, with 11 bases between the two ends. There are 12 residues in the CDR3. This chain's CDR3 is CASRILTAEAFF. In DNA form, the CDR3 reads TGTGCCAGCAGGATACTTACAGCTGAAGCTTTCTTT.